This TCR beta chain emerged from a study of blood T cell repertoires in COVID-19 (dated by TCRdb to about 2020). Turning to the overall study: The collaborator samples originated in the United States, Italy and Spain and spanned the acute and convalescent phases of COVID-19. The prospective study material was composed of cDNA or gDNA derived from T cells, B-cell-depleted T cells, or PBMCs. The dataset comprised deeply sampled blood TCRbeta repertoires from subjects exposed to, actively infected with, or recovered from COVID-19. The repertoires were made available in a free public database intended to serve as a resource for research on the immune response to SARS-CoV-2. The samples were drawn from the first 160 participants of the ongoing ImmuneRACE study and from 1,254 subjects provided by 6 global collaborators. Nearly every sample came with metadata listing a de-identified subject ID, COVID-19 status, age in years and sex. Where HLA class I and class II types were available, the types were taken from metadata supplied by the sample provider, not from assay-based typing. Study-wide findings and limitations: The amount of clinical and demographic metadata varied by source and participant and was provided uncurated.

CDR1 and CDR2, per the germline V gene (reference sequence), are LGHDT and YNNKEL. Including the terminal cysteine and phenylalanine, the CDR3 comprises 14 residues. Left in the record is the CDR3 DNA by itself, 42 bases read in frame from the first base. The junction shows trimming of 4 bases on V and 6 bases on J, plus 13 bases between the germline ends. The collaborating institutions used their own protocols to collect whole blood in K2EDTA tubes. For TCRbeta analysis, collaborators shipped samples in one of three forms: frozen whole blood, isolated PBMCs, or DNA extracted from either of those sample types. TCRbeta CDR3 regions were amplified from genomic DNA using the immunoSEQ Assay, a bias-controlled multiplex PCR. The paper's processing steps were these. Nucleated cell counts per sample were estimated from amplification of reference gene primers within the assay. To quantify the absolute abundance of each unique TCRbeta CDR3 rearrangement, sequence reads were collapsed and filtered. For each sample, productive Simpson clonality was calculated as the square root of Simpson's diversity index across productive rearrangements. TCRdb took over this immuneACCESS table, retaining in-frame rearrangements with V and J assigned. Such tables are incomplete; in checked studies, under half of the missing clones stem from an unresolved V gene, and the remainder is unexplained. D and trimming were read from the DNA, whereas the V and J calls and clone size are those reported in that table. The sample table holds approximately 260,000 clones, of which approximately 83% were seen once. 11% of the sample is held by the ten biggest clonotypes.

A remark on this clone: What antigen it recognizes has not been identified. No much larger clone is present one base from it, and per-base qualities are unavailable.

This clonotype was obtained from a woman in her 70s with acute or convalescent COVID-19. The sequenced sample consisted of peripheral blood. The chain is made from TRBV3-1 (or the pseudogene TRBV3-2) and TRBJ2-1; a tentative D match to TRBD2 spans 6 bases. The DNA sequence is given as TGTGCCAGCAGCCCGGGGGACTTCAGCAATGAGCAGTTCTTC. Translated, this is CASSPGDFSNEQFF.